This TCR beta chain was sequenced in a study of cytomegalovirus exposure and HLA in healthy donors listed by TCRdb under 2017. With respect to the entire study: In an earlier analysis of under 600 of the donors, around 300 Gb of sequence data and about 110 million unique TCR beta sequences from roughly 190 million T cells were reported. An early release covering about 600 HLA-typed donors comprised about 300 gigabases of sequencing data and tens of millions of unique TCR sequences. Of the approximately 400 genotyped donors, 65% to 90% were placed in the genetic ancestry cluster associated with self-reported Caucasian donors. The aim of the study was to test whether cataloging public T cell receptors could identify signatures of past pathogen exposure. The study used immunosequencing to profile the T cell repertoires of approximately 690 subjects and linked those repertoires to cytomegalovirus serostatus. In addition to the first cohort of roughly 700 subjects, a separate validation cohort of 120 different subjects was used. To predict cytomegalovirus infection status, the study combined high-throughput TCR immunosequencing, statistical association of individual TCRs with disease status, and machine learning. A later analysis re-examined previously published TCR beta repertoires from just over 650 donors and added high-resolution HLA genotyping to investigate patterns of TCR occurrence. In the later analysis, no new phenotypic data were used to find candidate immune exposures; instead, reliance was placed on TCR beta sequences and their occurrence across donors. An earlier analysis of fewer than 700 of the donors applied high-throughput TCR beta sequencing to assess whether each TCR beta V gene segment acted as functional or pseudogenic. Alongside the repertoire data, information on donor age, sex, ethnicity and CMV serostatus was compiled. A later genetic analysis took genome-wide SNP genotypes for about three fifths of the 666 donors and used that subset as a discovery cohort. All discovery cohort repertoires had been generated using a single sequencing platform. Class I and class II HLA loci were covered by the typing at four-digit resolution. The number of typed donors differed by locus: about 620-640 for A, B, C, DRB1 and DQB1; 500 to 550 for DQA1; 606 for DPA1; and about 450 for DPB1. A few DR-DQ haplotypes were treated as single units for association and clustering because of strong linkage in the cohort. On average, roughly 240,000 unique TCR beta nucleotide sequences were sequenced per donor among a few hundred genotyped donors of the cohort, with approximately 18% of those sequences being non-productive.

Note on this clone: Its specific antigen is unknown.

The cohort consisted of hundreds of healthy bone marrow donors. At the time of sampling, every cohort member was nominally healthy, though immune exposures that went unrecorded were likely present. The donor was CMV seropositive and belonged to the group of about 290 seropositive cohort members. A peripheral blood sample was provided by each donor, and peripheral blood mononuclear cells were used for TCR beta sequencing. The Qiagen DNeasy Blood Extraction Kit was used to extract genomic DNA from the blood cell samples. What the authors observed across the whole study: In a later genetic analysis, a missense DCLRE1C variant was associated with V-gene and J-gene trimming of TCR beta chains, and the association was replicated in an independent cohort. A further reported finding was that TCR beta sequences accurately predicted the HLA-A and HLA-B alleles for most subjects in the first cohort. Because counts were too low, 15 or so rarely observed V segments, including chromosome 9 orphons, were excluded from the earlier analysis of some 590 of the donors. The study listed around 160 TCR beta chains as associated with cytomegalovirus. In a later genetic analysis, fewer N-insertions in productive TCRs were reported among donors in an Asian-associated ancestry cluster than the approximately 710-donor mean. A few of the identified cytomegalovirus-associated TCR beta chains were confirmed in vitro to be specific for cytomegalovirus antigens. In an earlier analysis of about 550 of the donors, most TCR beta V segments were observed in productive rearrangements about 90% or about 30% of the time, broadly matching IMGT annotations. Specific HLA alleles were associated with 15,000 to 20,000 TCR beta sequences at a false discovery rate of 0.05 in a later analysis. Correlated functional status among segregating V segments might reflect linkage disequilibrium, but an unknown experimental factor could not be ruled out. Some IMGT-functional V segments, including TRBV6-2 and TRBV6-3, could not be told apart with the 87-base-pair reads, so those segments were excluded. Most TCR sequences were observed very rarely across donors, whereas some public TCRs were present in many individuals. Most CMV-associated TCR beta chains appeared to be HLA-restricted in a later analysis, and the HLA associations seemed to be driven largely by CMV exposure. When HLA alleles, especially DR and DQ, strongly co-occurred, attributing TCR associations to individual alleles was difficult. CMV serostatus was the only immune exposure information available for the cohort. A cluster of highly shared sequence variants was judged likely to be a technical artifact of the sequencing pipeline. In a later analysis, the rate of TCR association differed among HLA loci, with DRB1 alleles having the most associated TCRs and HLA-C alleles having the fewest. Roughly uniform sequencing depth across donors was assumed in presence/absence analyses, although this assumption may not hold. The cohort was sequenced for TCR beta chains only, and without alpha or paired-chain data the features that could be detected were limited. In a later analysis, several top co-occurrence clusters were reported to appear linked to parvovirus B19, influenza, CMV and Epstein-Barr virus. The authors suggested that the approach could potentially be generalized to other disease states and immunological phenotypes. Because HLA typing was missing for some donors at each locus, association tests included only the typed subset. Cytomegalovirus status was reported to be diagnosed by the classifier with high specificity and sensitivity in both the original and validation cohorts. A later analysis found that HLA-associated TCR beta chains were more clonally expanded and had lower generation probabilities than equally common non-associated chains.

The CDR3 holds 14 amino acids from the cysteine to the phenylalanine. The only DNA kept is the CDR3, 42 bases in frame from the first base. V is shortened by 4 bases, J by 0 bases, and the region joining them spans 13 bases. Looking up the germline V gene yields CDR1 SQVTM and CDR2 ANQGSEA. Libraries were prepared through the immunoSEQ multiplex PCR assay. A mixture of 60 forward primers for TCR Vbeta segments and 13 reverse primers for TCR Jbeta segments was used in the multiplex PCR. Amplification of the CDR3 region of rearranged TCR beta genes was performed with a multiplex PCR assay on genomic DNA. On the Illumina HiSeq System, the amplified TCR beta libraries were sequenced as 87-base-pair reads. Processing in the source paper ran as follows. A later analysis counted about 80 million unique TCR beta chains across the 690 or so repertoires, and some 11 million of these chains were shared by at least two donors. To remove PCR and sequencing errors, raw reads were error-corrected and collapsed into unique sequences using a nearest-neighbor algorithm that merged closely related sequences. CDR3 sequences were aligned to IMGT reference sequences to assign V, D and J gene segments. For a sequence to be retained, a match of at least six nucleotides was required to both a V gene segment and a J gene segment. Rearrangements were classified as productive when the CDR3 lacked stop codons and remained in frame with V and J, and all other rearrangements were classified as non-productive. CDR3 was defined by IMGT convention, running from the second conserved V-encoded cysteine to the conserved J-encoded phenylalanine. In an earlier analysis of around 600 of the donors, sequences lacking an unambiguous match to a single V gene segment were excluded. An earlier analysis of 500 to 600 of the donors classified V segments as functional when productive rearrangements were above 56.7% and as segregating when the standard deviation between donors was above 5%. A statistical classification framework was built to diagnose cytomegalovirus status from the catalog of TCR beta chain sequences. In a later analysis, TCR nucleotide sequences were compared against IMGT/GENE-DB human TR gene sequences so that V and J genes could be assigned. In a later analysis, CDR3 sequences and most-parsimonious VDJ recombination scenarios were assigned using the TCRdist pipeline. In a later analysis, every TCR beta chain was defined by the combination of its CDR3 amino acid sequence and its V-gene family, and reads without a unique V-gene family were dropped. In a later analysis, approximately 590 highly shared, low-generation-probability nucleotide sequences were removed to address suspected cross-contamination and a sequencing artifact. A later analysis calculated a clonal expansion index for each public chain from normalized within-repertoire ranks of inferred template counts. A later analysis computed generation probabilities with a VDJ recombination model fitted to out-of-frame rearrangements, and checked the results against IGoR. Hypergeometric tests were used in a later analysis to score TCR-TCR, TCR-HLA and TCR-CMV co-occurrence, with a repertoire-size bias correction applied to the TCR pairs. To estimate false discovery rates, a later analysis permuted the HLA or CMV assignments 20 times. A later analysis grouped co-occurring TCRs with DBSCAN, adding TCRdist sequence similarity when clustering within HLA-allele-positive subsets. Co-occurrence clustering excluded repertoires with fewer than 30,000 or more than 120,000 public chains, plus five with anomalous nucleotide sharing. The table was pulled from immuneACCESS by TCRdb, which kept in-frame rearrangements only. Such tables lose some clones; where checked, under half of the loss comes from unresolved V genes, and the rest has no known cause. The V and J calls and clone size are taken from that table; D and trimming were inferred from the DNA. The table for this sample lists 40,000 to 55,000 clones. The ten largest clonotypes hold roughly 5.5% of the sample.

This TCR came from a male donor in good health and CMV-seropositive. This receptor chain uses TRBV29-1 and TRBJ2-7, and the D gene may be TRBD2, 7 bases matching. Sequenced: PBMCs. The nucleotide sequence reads TGCAGCGTTGCGGGGGGCGATAGCTCCTACGAGCAGTACTTC. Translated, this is CSVAGGDSSYEQYF.